This TCR beta chain is from a study of CD8 T cells in ankylosing spondylitis. Notes on the study in general: The study identified a TCR beta motif of eight highly homologous variants that appeared characteristic of ankylosing spondylitis blood. Disease-linked clones were reportedly significantly enriched in matched ankylosing spondylitis synovial fluid.

Germline-derived CDR1 and CDR2 are DFQATT and SNEGSKA (reference sequence). V dropped 2 bases and J dropped 7 bases, with 12 bases sitting between them. This CDR3 is built from 14 residues. This clonotype was recorded a few times. Its antigen is still unknown. Using quantitative 5'-RACE with molecular barcodes, the authors made TCR beta libraries. Using its own MiXCR run on the 5' RACE reads, TCRdb lists one record per CDR3 protein. The sample yields 250,000 to 350,000 distinct CDR3 sequences, about 20% seen once. The receptor's source is a male donor with ankylosing spondylitis or in good health (not recorded which). The chain carries TRBV20-1 and TRBJ1-6; the D gene is possibly TRBD1 (6 bases). The material sequenced was blood, either unsorted or a sorted T cell fraction (not recorded which). The DNA of the CDR3 is TGCAGTGCTAGAATGGGGGGCGAAAATTCACCCCTCCACTTT. Amino acid sequence: CSARMGGENSPLHF.